This note documents a single TCR beta chain sequence. The target antigen is unknown. This CDR3 is missing its conserved last phenylalanine or tryptophan, likely due to a read error. This CDR3 region has 16 residues. Germline CDR1 is SGHVS and CDR2 is FQNEAQ. V lost 5 bases and J 4 bases, leaving 20 bases between the germline ends. This record comes from a study of T cell repertoires in cytomegalovirus infection. Study background: From public TCR beta signatures came an indication of both CMV infection and matching HLA type.

Each CDR3 protein gets one entry after TCRdb re-called the reads with MiXCR. The table has about 740,000 distinct CDR3 sequences, 35% seen once. General study points: Clonotypes of TCR beta that were HLA-C-restricted and CMV-specific dominated the ex vivo response. Identification of carriers of CMV plus the relevant HLA was performed using cumulative public TCR beta family frequency.

This TCR was sampled from a human donor in good health (CMV status not recorded). Some clones in this sample may be carry-over from other donors' samples. The chain couples TRBV7-8 to TRBJ1-2, with D unclear. Source material: PBMCs. CDR3 nucleotide sequence: TGTGCCAGCAGCCCACGGGAACGGGCCTCTTCCTATGGCTACACCTTA. Translated: CASSPRERASSYGYTL.